Below are 16 T cell receptor beta chains sequenced from a single sample in a study of blood T cells in healthy people across ages. Primed by a sample-barcoded 5' primer and a J-beta primer mix, a second PCR proceeded for about 7 to 12 cycles. Via MiXCR, TCRdb re-called the 5' RACE reads, giving one row per CDR3 protein. The sample yields about 1.6 million distinct CDR3 sequences, around 36% seen once. Sequences were obtained from blood. The receptors derive from a woman aged 25 to 45 in good health.

This clonotype was detected only a few times. The rearrangement joins TRBV6-6 to TRBJ1-6, with D tentatively TRBD1 (5 bases). In germline, CDR1 is MNHNY, CDR2 SVGAGI (reference sequence). CDR3 length: 14 amino acids. Trimming took off 7 bases at V and 5 bases at J, with 12 bases between the two ends. The CDR3 reads CASKVQENNSPLHF. The CDR3 DNA reads as TGTGCCAGCAAGGTACAGGAGAATAATTCACCCCTCCACTTT.

The J gene is TRBJ2-1, the V gene TRBV4-3, with TRBD1 matching 10 bases. CDR1 and CDR2 from the germline V gene are LGHNA and YSLEER. The CDR3 has 16 residues. V shed 2 bases and J 8 bases; nucleotides not matched to a gene: 9. The CDR3 sequence is CASSQSRQGALDEQFF. The CDR3 DNA is TGCGCCAGCAGCCAATCACGACAGGGGGCTTTGGATGAGCAGTTCTTC.

This clonotype was seen a handful of times. The rearrangement joins TRBV5-5 to TRBJ1-2; D unclear. With 0 bases removed from V and 9 bases from J, the gap between germline ends came to 9 bases. This CDR3 contains 12 residues. The germline gives CDR1 SGHKS, CDR2 YYEKEE (reference sequence). The CDR3 DNA sequence: TGTGCCAGCAGCTTGGACCAGGTCCGCTACACCTTC. Its protein product is CASSLDQVRYTF.

The sample holds a few counts of this clonotype. V is TRBV20-1 and J is TRBJ2-3; D is unresolved. Looked up from germline, CDR1 is DFQATT and CDR2 is SNEGSKA (reference sequence). V lost 5 bases and J 2 bases, leaving 8 bases between the germline ends. This CDR3 is 12 amino acids long. In DNA form, the CDR3 reads TGCAGTGCTCCCCGTTCCACAGATACGCAGTATTTT. Protein sequence: CSAPRSTDTQYF.

There are a few counts of this clonotype. The J gene is TRBJ2-3, the V gene TRBV7-9; 8 nucleotides align to TRBD2. The germline V gene has CDR1 SEHNR and CDR2 FQNEAQ (reference sequence). There are 16 residues in the CDR3. Losses at the gene ends were 3 bases for V and 4 bases for J; bases not matched to a gene: 9. The CDR3, as DNA: TGTGCCAGCAGCTTCGTTCCGGGAGGGCCGTCAGATACGCAGTATTTT. It translates to CASSFVPGGPSDTQYF. Combining the CDR3 with reference TRBV7-9 and TRBJ2-3 gives the whole variable domain DTGVSQNPRHKITKRGQNVTFRCDPISEHNRLYWYRQTLGQGPEFLTYFQNEAQLEKSRLLSDRFSAERPKGSFSTLEIQRTEQGDSAMYLCASSFVPGGPSDTQYFGPGTRLTVL.

The chain joins TRBV5-1 to TRBJ2-3; TRBD2 aligns across 12 bases. J lost 2 bases, V lost 6 bases, and 10 bases had no gene match. Germline-derived CDR1 and CDR2 are SGHRS and YFSETQ. The CDR3 is 17 residues long. CDR3 region: CASTASGGAASTDTQYF. The CDR3 nucleotides read TGCGCCAGCACCGCTAGCGGGGGGGCTGCTTCCACAGATACGCAGTATTTT.

This clonotype was counted a few times. The chain couples TRBV5-1 to TRBJ2-7, with a tentative D call TRBD2 (7 bases). Germline V gene data show CDR1 as SGHRS and CDR2 as YFSETQ. V lost 4 bases, J lost 11 bases, and 22 bases lay in between. The CDR3 has 14 amino acids. The CDR3 loop reads CASSRSPGAGAEYF. CDR3 sequence (DNA): TGCGCCAGCAGCCGATCCCCTGGTGCGGGGGCTGAGTACTTC.

This chain joins TRBV28 and TRBJ1-2, with D possibly TRBD1 on 6 matching bases. This CDR3 region has 14 residues. The V and J ends lost 5 bases and 3 bases respectively, with 13 bases between them. Germline V gene lookup returns CDR1 MDHEN and CDR2 SYDVKM. CDR3 DNA sequence: TGTGCCAGCAGTATAGGGGGAATAGACTATGGCTACACCTTC. It codes for CASSIGGIDYGYTF.

The gene calls are TRBV12-3 or TRBV12-4 and TRBJ2-1, with 12 nucleotides matching TRBD2. The CDR3 spans 15 residues. Losses at the gene ends were 7 bases for V and 11 bases for J; bases not matched to a gene: 12. The CDR3 DNA sequence: TGTGCCAGCATCGAGGGGCTAGCGGGAGGGGAAAAGCAGTTCTTC. Protein: CASIEGLAGGEKQFF.

CDR3 sequence reads: CAISESKGRGGNGELFF. CDR3 bases: TGTGCCATCAGTGAGTCGAAAGGCCGAGGGGGCAACGGGGAGCTGTTTTTT. This chain connects TRBV10-3 to TRBJ2-2; TRBD1 matches at 7 bases. J lost 7 bases, V lost 0 bases, and 11 bases had no gene match. Germline V gene data show CDR1 as ENHRY and CDR2 as SYGVKD. The CDR3 spans 17 residues.

This clonotype has just a few counts. The chain combines TRBV15 with TRBJ2-5, with D possibly matching TRBD1 (5 bases). The end of the DNA fits TRBJ2-7 better, so the J call may be wrong. CDR1 is LNHNV and CDR2 is YYDKDF in the germline V gene (reference sequence). CDR3 length equals 14 residues. CDR3 protein: CATIVGVRSYEQYF. CDR3 coding DNA: TGTGCCACCATTGTAGGGGTTAGGTCCTACGAGCAGTACTTC.

V is TRBV20-1 and J is TRBJ2-3; TRBD1 is a possible D gene (6 bases). Deletions cut 3 bases from V and 0 bases from J, with 13 bases between. Germline-derived CDR1 and CDR2 are DFQATT and SNEGSKA (reference sequence). The CDR3 covers 15 residues. The CDR3 nucleotides read TGCAGTGCTAGTCCCGGGACAACTAGCACAGATACGCAGTATTTT. Translated, it gives CSASPGTTSTDTQYF.

The chain has TRBV27 and TRBJ2-4, with D maybe TRBD1 (6 bases). The germline V gene encodes CDR1 MNHEY and CDR2 SMNVEV (reference sequence). This CDR3 contains 15 residues. Trimming shortened V by 6 bases and J by 0 bases, and 12 bases separated the two germline ends. CDR3 in amino acids: CASRKGVLAKNIQYF. CDR3 DNA sequence: TGTGCCAGCAGGAAGGGGGTCCTAGCCAAAAACATTCAGTACTTC.

The chain recombines TRBV27 with TRBJ2-5; D not certain. CDR3 length: 13 residues. Trimming removed 5 bases at V and 5 bases at J, with 12 bases between. Germline V lookup: CDR1 MNHEY, CDR2 SMNVEV (reference sequence). CDR3 sequence (DNA): TGTGCCAGCAGTGTGGGCCGGTGGGAGACCCAGTACTTC. Translating gives CASSVGRWETQYF.

This clonotype was counted only a few times. The V gene is TRBV7-8, the J gene TRBJ1-2; no firm D call. The CDR3 has 15 amino acids. The ends were cut back, 1 base at V and 0 bases at J, with 9 bases in the middle. The germline V gene has CDR1 SGHVS and CDR2 FQNEAQ. The CDR3 here is CASSLEYGTNYGYTF. In nucleotides, the CDR3 is TGTGCCAGCAGCTTAGAGTACGGTACTAACTATGGCTACACCTTC. Combining the CDR3 with reference TRBV7-8 and TRBJ1-2 gives the whole variable domain GAGVSQSPRYKVAKRGQDVALRCDPISGHVSLFWYQQALGQGPEFLTYFQNEAQLDKSGLPSDRFFAERPEGSVSTLKIQRTQQEDSAVYLCASSLEYGTNYGYTFGSGTRLTVV.

V and J are TRBV12-3 or TRBV12-4 and TRBJ2-3; the D is unclear. V shed 8 bases and J shed 3 bases, with 15 bases lying between them. The CDR3 totals 14 residues. The CDR3 DNA sequence: TGTGCCAGCTCTACCCAGATGCAGACAGATACGCAGTATTTT. Translation: CASSTQMQTDTQYF.